One and the same sample provided the 26 T cell receptor beta chains below, sequenced in a study of human T cells and chemical hapten exposure. Sample time point: pre-sensitization, week 0. Treatment meaning: therapeutic diphenylcyclopropenone sensitization with weekly scalp DPC. TCRdb reprocessed the RACE reads with MiXCR, giving one entry per CDR3 protein. The sample contains some 400,000 distinct CDR3 sequences, approximately 5.1% of which appear only once. The sample in question was whole blood, obtained in connection with sensitization to the hapten diphenylcyclopropenone (DPC). Source of these receptors: a woman aged 50 to 65 with alopecia areata. Some clones in this sample may be carry-over from other donors' samples.

This clonotype appeared many times. V usage is TRBV28 and J usage is TRBJ1-4; TRBD1 matches at 9 bases. Germline assignment: CDR1 MDHEN and CDR2 SYDVKM. The CDR3 runs 16 residues. V gave up 3 bases and J gave up 7 bases; unmatched junction bases: 9. CDR3 loop: CASSFPQGAEGEKLFF. The DNA for the CDR3 is TGTGCCAGCAGTTTCCCACAGGGGGCGGAGGGTGAAAAACTGTTTTTT.

This clonotype appeared many times. The rearrangement links TRBV7-9 to TRBJ2-3, with TRBD1 matching over 8 bases. Trimming cost V 5 bases and J 3 bases; bases outside gene matches: 10. The length of the CDR3 is 16 residues. Germline CDR1 SEHNR, CDR2 FQNEAQ (reference sequence). CDR3 DNA: TGTGCCAGCAGCACCGGCCGACAGGGGCCTACAGATACGCAGTATTTT. The encoded protein is CASSTGRQGPTDTQYF.

In this sample, this clonotype turned up many times. The rearrangement uses TRBV4-3 and TRBJ1-5; D gene ambiguous. Per the germline V gene, CDR1 is LGHNA and CDR2 is YSLEER. Trimming took 1 base from V and 1 from J, leaving 5 bases between them. The CDR3 length is 14 residues. The CDR3 DNA reads TGCGCCAGCAGCCAAGGCATCAGCAATCAGCCCCAGCATTTT. Its translation: CASSQGISNQPQHF.

In this sample, this clonotype turned up a few times. The chain combines TRBV9 with TRBJ2-7; 11 bases map to TRBD2. This CDR3 is built from 16 residues. V gave up 4 bases and J gave up 5 bases; unmatched junction bases: 11. Looked up from germline, CDR1 is SGDLS and CDR2 is YYNGEE. The CDR3 region has the DNA TGTGCCAGCAGCCCTACGACTAGCGGGAACCTCGACGAGCAGTACTTC. Its protein is CASSPTTSGNLDEQYF.

In this sample, this clonotype turned up many times. The rearrangement joins TRBV5-5 to TRBJ1-4, with D unclear. V was pared by 4 bases and J by 5 bases, with 21 bases between. Germline V gives CDR1 SGHKS, CDR2 YYEKEE (reference sequence). CDR3 length: 17 amino acids. The CDR3 DNA sequence: TGTGCCAGCAGCCTGTTGGCAGGTCGCACCTTGAATGAAAAACTGTTTTTT. It is translated as CASSLLAGRTLNEKLFF.

The chain is built from TRBV12-3 or TRBV12-4 and TRBJ1-5; D remains unclear. Trimming removed 4 bases at V and 5 bases at J, with 12 bases between. The CDR3 length is 14 residues. CDR3 sequence: CASSWGFEDQPQHF. The CDR3 coding sequence is TGTGCCAGCAGTTGGGGTTTTGAGGATCAGCCCCAGCATTTT.

The gene calls are TRBV20-1 and TRBJ2-1; D remains unclear. The V gene lost 0 bases and the J gene lost 1 base, with 7 bases spanning the gap. CDR1 DFQATT and CDR2 SNEGSKA come from the germline V gene (reference sequence). The CDR3 totals 14 residues. The CDR3 protein is CSARDRLSYNEQFF. In nucleotides, the CDR3 is TGCAGTGCTAGAGATAGGTTGTCCTACAATGAGCAGTTCTTC.

This clonotype showed up many times. The chain links TRBV29-1 to TRBJ2-7, with D tentatively TRBD1 or TRBD2 (6 bases each). The germline V and J ends were trimmed by 3 bases and 7 bases, with 22 bases remaining between them. The length of the CDR3 is 15 residues. Germline values: CDR1 SQVTM, CDR2 ANQGSEA. The CDR3 DNA sequence: TGCAGCGTTGACCGTCGGGGGCGATCTGGTACGGAGCAGTACTTC. It translates to CSVDRRGRSGTEQYF.

Many counts were recorded for this clonotype. The V call is TRBV6-5, the J call TRBJ1-5, with 8 bases aligning to TRBD1. The V gene's germline CDR1 is MNHEY and CDR2 SVGAGI. CDR3 size: 16 residues. With V trimmed by 5 bases and J by 3 bases, 9 bases remained unmatched. CDR3 region: CASSQGAGRNNQPQHF. The CDR3 region has the DNA TGTGCCAGCAGTCAGGGGGCCGGGCGGAACAATCAGCCCCAGCATTTT.

This clonotype was seen many times. V is TRBV6-5 and J is TRBJ2-7; TRBD2 matches at 9 bases. V gave up 5 bases and J gave up 5 bases; unmatched junction bases: 10. This CDR3 region has 15 residues. CDR1 is MNHEY and CDR2 is SVGAGI in the germline V gene. CDR3 sequence reads: CASSPPSGRTHEQYF. In nucleotides, the CDR3 is TGTGCCAGCAGTCCCCCCAGCGGGAGGACCCACGAGCAGTACTTC.

The chain joins TRBV27 to TRBJ2-7; 7 positions agree with TRBD2. CDR3 size: 15 residues. V trimming: 2 bases; J trimming: 4 bases; junction bases outside the gene matches: 8. Germline CDR1 reads MNHEY; CDR2 reads SMNVEV (reference sequence). This chain's CDR3 is CASSLGAGVGYEQYF. The CDR3 nucleotides are TGTGCCAGCAGTTTAGGCGCGGGAGTGGGGTACGAGCAGTACTTC.

The V and J genes are TRBV10-3 and TRBJ2-2, with D hard to call. V was pared by 7 bases and J by 1 base, with 7 bases between. CDR3 length equals 13 residues. Germline lookup yields CDR1 ENHRY and CDR2 SYGVKD. CDR3 sequence: CAIMGLNTGELFF. DNA for the CDR3: TGTGCCATCATGGGCCTGAACACCGGGGAGCTGTTTTTT.

This clonotype came up a few times. This chain connects TRBV28 to TRBJ2-7; 15 positions match TRBD2. The J segment lost 6 bases and the V segment lost 3 bases, leaving 15 bases of the junction unmatched. The CDR3 totals 19 residues. Germline values: CDR1 MDHEN, CDR2 SYDVKM. The CDR3 DNA reads TGTGCCAGCAGTTTGGGGACGGGGACTAGCGGGAGGCAGGTTTCCGAGCAGTACTTC. The encoded protein is CASSLGTGTSGRQVSEQYF.

This clonotype was seen a few times. This chain uses TRBV20-1 with TRBJ2-7, with TRBD2 as a possible D gene (6 bases). Per the germline V gene, CDR1 is DFQATT and CDR2 is SNEGSKA (reference sequence). CDR3 size: 14 residues. The V end lost 5 bases, the J end lost 3 bases, and 17 bases lay between the germline ends. CDR3 in DNA: TGCAGTGCTCCGGGACTGCAACGAGTCTACGAGCAGTACTTC. This translates into CSAPGLQRVYEQYF.

The chain employs TRBV29-1 and TRBJ2-2; D may match TRBD1 or TRBD2 (5 bases each). V lost 4 bases, J lost 4 bases, and 13 bases lay in between. Germline CDR1 and CDR2: SQVTM and ANQGSEA. The CDR3 totals 14 residues. The CDR3 reads CSVGGGRGTGELFF. The CDR3, as DNA: TGCAGCGTTGGTGGGGGTCGGGGCACCGGGGAGCTGTTTTTT.

The V and J genes are TRBV6-5 and TRBJ2-1; tentative D call: TRBD1 (5 bases). The V gene lost 0 bases and the J gene lost 6 bases, with 24 bases spanning the gap. The CDR3 spans 19 residues. Germline assignment: CDR1 MNHEY and CDR2 SVGAGI. CDR3 sequence (DNA): TGTGCCAGCAGTTACTCACGGGCAGGGCCTACCGATAAGGTCAATGAGCAGTTCTTC. Translating gives CASSYSRAGPTDKVNEQFF.

The rearrangement links TRBV5-1 to TRBJ1-2; 10 positions agree with TRBD1. CDR3 length: 15 amino acids. J was trimmed by 6 bases and V by 4 bases; bases with no gene match: 9. CDR1 is SGHRS and CDR2 is YFSETQ in the germline V gene. In nucleotides, the CDR3 is TGCGCCAGCAGCCGCACCGGGACAGGGGTTGATGGCTACACCTTC. It is translated as CASSRTGTGVDGYTF.

The sample holds a few counts of this clonotype. V usage is TRBV12-3 or TRBV12-4 and J usage is TRBJ1-4; maybe TRBD1 (6 bases). V was cut by 6 bases and J by 0 bases, with 11 bases left in between. There are 15 residues in the CDR3. In DNA, the CDR3 is TGTGCCAGCAGGGCGGACAGAGCAACTAATGAAAAACTGTTTTTT. Translated: CASRADRATNEKLFF.

This clonotype was seen at least ten times. The chain employs TRBV6-5 and TRBJ1-5; no clear D. V was cut by 0 bases and J by 7 bases, with 7 bases left in between. The germline CDR1 and CDR2 sequences are MNHEY and SVGAGI. CDR3 length equals 13 residues. The DNA of the CDR3 is TGTGCCAGCAGTTACTCCCTAGAGCAGCCCCAGCATTTT. Its translation is CASSYSLEQPQHF.

This clonotype was counted at least ten times. The V gene is TRBV28, the J gene TRBJ2-6, with D possibly TRBD1 on 6 matching bases. The V and J ends lost 11 bases and 4 bases respectively, with 12 bases between them. The CDR3 loop spans 13 amino acids. The germline gives CDR1 MDHEN, CDR2 SYDVKM. CDR3 coding DNA: TGTGCCCTCAGGGGAGCAGGGGCCAACGTCCTGACTTTC. The encoded protein is CALRGAGANVLTF.

The rearrangement uses TRBV4-1 and TRBJ1-1; D is uncertain. Germline V lookup: CDR1 MGHRA, CDR2 YSYEKL. Trimming stripped 5 bases from V and 2 bases from J, with 12 bases between. The CDR3 length is 14 residues. The CDR3 is CASSERPGNTEAFF. The CDR3 DNA reads as TGCGCCAGCAGCGAAAGACCTGGAAACACTGAAGCTTTCTTT.

This clonotype has a handful of counts. The chain is built from TRBV7-2 and TRBJ2-2; D gene ambiguous. Trimming cost V 2 bases and J 5 bases, with 12 bases left between them. CDR1 and CDR2 from the germline V gene are SGHTA and FQGNSA. This CDR3 spans 15 amino acids. CDR3: CASSLYGRGTGELFF. The CDR3 DNA is TGTGCCAGCAGCTTATATGGGCGCGGAACCGGGGAGCTGTTTTTT.

This clonotype was observed at least ten times. The genes are TRBV6-2 or TRBV6-3 and TRBJ1-5; D unresolved. The germline CDR1 and CDR2 sequences are MNHEY and SVGEGT. V was cut by 7 bases and J by 1 base, with 8 bases left in between. CDR3 size: 13 residues. CDR3 in amino acids: CASTHTSNQPQHF. CDR3 coding DNA: TGTGCCAGCACCCACACCAGCAATCAGCCCCAGCATTTT.

V usage is TRBV11-2 and J usage is TRBJ2-7; 9 bases map to TRBD2. The CDR3 runs 15 residues. V shed 5 bases and J 3 bases; nucleotides not matched to a gene: 8. Germline V gene sequence: CDR1 SGHAT, CDR2 FQNNGV. This CDR3 reads CASSPQREVLYEQYF. CDR3 sequence (DNA): TGTGCCAGCAGCCCCCAGCGGGAGGTTCTCTACGAGCAGTACTTC. Full variable domain (rest looked up from reference TRBV11-2 and TRBJ2-7): EAGVAQSPRYKIIEKRQSVAFWCNPISGHATLYWYQQILGQGPKLLIQFQNNGVVDDSQLPKDRFSAERLKGVDSTLKIQPAKLEDSAVYLCASSPQREVLYEQYFGPGTRLTVT.

This clonotype came up many times. This chain uses TRBV7-9 with TRBJ1-1; D not resolved. CDR1 and CDR2 from the germline V gene are SEHNR and FQNEAQ (reference sequence). This CDR3 contains 13 residues. With 6 bases removed from V and 3 bases from J, the gap between germline ends came to 11 bases. The CDR3 protein is CASSTGEYTEAFF. In DNA form, the CDR3 reads TGTGCCAGCAGTACTGGGGAATACACTGAAGCTTTCTTT.

Many counts were recorded for this clonotype. The chain couples TRBV12-3 or TRBV12-4 to TRBJ1-5; a weak D match, TRBD1 (5 bases). CDR3 length: 12 amino acids. The ends were cut back, 3 bases at V and 7 bases at J, with 7 bases in the middle. Here the CDR3 DNA reads TGTGCCAGCAGTTTCCAGGGCCAGCCCCAGCATTTT. Protein: CASSFQGQPQHF.